These 11 T cell receptor beta chains originate from one sample sequenced in a study of blood T cell repertoires in COVID-19. Generated by immunoSEQ multiplex PCR, the TCRdb table keeps only in-frame clones and is missing some. The table records 200,000 to 250,000 clones, 70% to 90% of them present only once. What was sequenced was PBMCs or T cells enriched from blood (not recorded which). Receptor source: a woman in her thirties or forties with acute COVID-19.

The V call is TRBV11-2, the J call TRBJ2-3; D is uncertain. The CDR3 runs to 14 residues. The V gene's germline CDR1 is SGHAT and CDR2 FQNNGV. The V end lost 5 bases, the J end lost 9 bases, and 18 bases lay between the germline ends. The CDR3 spells CASSRFRMVATQYF. CDR3 nucleotides: TGTGCCAGCAGCCGCTTTCGAATGGTTGCGACGCAGTATTTT.

V is TRBV19 and J is TRBJ2-3, with 9 bases that match TRBD2. In germline, CDR1 is LNHDA, CDR2 SQIVND (reference sequence). The CDR3 is 16 amino acids. V was pared by 0 bases and J by 2 bases, with 3 bases of the junction left unmatched. CDR3 in DNA: TGTGCCAGTAGTATAGAGGGCGGGGGGGCCACAGATACGCAGTATTTT. It yields the protein CASSIEGGGATDTQYF.

The genes are TRBV9 and TRBJ2-2; 7 bases align to TRBD1. CDR1 SGDLS and CDR2 YYNGEE come from the germline V gene. This CDR3 has 15 amino acids. Unmatched junction bases numbered 5, after V lost 2 bases and J lost 4 bases. CDR3 protein: CASSVRGGTTGELFF. In DNA form, the CDR3 reads TGTGCCAGCAGCGTTCGAGGGGGCACCACCGGGGAGCTGTTTTTT. Together with reference TRBV9 and TRBJ2-2, the CDR3 gives the full variable domain: DSGVTQTPKHLITATGQRVTLRCSPRSGDLSVYWYQQSLDQGLQFLIQYYNGEERAKGNILERFSAQQFPDLHSELNLSSLELGDSALYFCASSVRGGTTGELFFGEGSRLTVL.

V is TRBV6-6 and J is TRBJ1-3; a weak D match, TRBD1 (5 bases). V shed 0 bases and J shed 4 bases, with 13 bases lying between them. Germline CDR1 and CDR2: MNHNY and SVGAGI (reference sequence). This CDR3 is 16 amino acids long. The CDR3 DNA sequence: TGTGCCAGCAGTTACTCCGGGACGGCGGGGGGAAACACCATATATTTT. It yields the protein CASSYSGTAGGNTIYF.

A few counts support this clone. The genes are TRBV11-3 and TRBJ2-3; tentative D call: TRBD1 (6 bases). The V and J ends lost 5 bases and 2 bases respectively, with 11 bases between them. The CDR3 is 14 residues long. Germline V lookup: CDR1 SGHNT, CDR2 YENEEA. DNA of the CDR3: TGTGCCAGCAGCAAAGGGGGATCCACAGATACGCAGTATTTT. It codes for CASSKGGSTDTQYF.

The rearrangement uses TRBV18 and TRBJ1-3; tentative D call: TRBD1 (5 bases). V was trimmed by 2 bases and J by 0 bases, leaving 14 bases between them. CDR1 and CDR2 (germline): KGHSH, LQKENI. This CDR3 is 17 amino acids long. The CDR3 spells CASSPAHETASGNTIYF. For the CDR3, the DNA is TGTGCCAGCTCACCAGCGCACGAGACAGCCTCTGGAAACACCATATATTTT.

J is TRBJ1-4 and V is TRBV18; tentative D call: TRBD1 (6 bases). V lost 1 base and J 6 bases, leaving 15 bases between the germline ends. The CDR3 runs 16 residues. CDR1 and CDR2 (germline): KGHSH, LQKENI. The CDR3: CASSPLSAAGDEKLFF. CDR3 coding DNA: TGTGCCAGCTCACCACTTTCTGCGGCAGGGGATGAAAAACTGTTTTTT. Full variable domain (rest looked up from reference TRBV18 and TRBJ1-4): NAGVMQNPRHLVRRRGQEARLRCSPMKGHSHVYWYRQLPEEGLKFMVYLQKENIIDESGMPKERFSAEFPKEGPSILRIQQVVRGDSAAYFCASSPLSAAGDEKLFFGSGTQLSVL.

The rearrangement joins TRBV2 to TRBJ2-1, with 9 bases fitting TRBD2. J lost 5 bases, V lost 7 bases, and 3 bases had no gene match. Germline V lookup: CDR1 SNHLY, CDR2 FYNNEI. The CDR3 runs to 13 residues. CDR3 sequence (DNA): TGTGCCAGCAAGATAGCGGGGGACAATGAGCAGTTCTTC. It encodes CASKIAGDNEQFF.

This clone showed up just once. The chain links TRBV18 to TRBJ2-4, with 9 bases that match TRBD1. CDR1 and CDR2 from the germline V gene are KGHSH and LQKENI. CDR3 size: 14 residues. The junction had 4 bases not matched to a gene; V was cut back by 1 base and J by 9 bases. The CDR3 sequence: CASSPRQGDSIQYF. In DNA form, the CDR3 reads TGTGCCAGCTCACCACGACAGGGGGATAGCATTCAGTACTTC.

The chain links TRBV11-3 to TRBJ2-1; 9 nucleotides line up with TRBD1. CDR1 and CDR2 from the germline V gene are SGHNT and YENEEA. V trimming: 1 base; J trimming: 9 bases; junction bases outside the gene matches: 7. The CDR3 contains 15 residues. CDR3 protein: CASSLGGTGMFEQFF. The CDR3, as DNA: TGTGCCAGCAGCTTAGGCGGGACAGGGATGTTTGAGCAGTTCTTC.

This chain joins TRBV10-3 and TRBJ2-3, with D maybe TRBD2 (6 bases). From germline, CDR1 is ENHRY and CDR2 SYGVKD. CDR3 length: 14 residues. Trimming stripped 9 bases from V and 1 base from J, with 14 bases between. In DNA, the CDR3 is TGTGCCATTATGGTCGGCGGGGGCACAGATACGCAGTATTTT. Encoded protein: CAIMVGGGTDTQYF.